This T cell receptor beta chain was recorded in a study of response to subunit inactivated influenza vaccine. Turning to this clonotype: Its target is unknown.

Germline V CDR1 and CDR2: SGHRS, YFSETQ. Trimming pared 1 base from V and 5 bases from J, leaving 13 bases between. The CDR3 spans 14 residues. General observations from the study: The authors put forward the suggestion that each seasonal influenza vaccination may bring in only a limited number of new T cells.

TCRdb reprocessed the RT-PCR reads via MiXCR and lists one record per CDR3 protein. The table has roughly 500,000 distinct CDR3 sequences, 16% seen once; the top ten hold 2.5% to 3.5%. The chain couples TRBV5-1 to TRBJ2-7; weak D call: TRBD2 (6 bases). The receptor's source is a man between 50 and 69 years old who received an inactivated influenza vaccine. This specimen consisted of CD4+ T cells sorted from PBMCs, obtained approximately 25 months after vaccination. The CDR3 nucleotides read TGCGCCAGCAGCTTGCTCGGGAGTCAGAACGAGCAGTACTTC. Translating gives CASSLLGSQNEQYF.